The clone carrying this T cell receptor beta chain was observed many times. Its antigen remains unidentified. The source of the sample is a study of T cell repertoires in cytomegalovirus infection. Study-wide context: Shared public TCR beta signatures pointed to both CMV infection and a matching HLA type.

The CDR3 length is 15 residues. Per the germline V gene, CDR1 is LGHNA and CDR2 is YSLEER. V was clipped by 1 base and J by 4 bases, with 11 bases between them. Study observations and caveats: Identification of carriers of CMV plus the relevant HLA was performed using cumulative public TCR beta family frequency. There were HLA-C-restricted CMV-specific TCR beta clonotypes dominating the ex vivo response.

A single record per CDR3 protein comes from TCRdb applying MiXCR to the reads. The profile covers hundreds of thousands of distinct CDR3 sequences, with 8% to 9.5% appearing a single time and 3.5% to 4.5% taken by the ten largest. Sequenced: PBMCs. The rearrangement joins TRBV4-3 to TRBJ2-1; D uncertain. The clonotype originates from a human donor in good health (CMV status not recorded). Some clones in this sample may be carry-over from other donors' samples. CDR3: CASSQGAGFYNEQFF. The CDR3 DNA sequence: TGCGCCAGCAGCCAAGGCGCTGGGTTTTACAATGAGCAGTTCTTC.